The source of this T cell receptor beta chain is a study of OX40 agonist ivuxolimab in advanced cancers. Regarding the study as a whole: Clonal expansion was among the lowest in partial responders at 0.1-3.0 mg/kg, especially CD8+.

Details on this clone: What it recognizes is unknown.

Libraries were prepared by immunoSEQ multiplex PCR; TCRdb keeps only in-frame clonotypes and omits some of them. Among tens of thousands of clones listed, 81% were seen once. The ends were cut back, 0 bases at V and 8 bases at J, with 16 bases in the middle. Germline V gene sequence: CDR1 SNHLY, CDR2 FYNNEI. This CDR3 is 15 amino acids long. The specimen was CD4+ or CD8+ T cells sorted from blood, collected in a trial of the OX40 agonist ivuxolimab. The rearrangement links TRBV2 to TRBJ2-5, with no clear D. This TCR was recovered from an adult with an advanced solid tumor such as melanoma, head and neck, liver or kidney cancer. The CDR3 region is CASSEATTQTLTQYF. For the CDR3, the DNA is TGTGCCAGCAGTGAAGCCACGACCCAGACACTTACCCAGTACTTC.